This is a list of T cell receptor beta chains from one sample in a study of cytomegalovirus exposure and HLA in healthy donors. The protocol was immunoSEQ multiplex PCR, while the TCRdb copy is restricted to in-frame clones and leaves out a portion. The sample includes about 130,000 clones. Sequencing was performed on PBMCs. The receptors shown here come from a woman in her sixties or seventies in good health and CMV-seronegative. CDR3s include the opening cysteine and the closing phenylalanine or tryptophan. The D gene is left open where the match is weak.

j_call d_call v_call cdr3_aa cdr3_nt
TRBJ2-7 TRBD1 TRBV4-1 CASSRGQGANTYEQYF TGCGCCAGCAGCCGCGGACAGGGGGCGAACACCTACGAGCAGTACTTC
TRBJ2-1 . TRBV6-5 CASTLSPAVYNEQFF TGTGCCAGCACCCTCTCGCCGGCGGTGTACAATGAGCAGTTCTTC
TRBJ2-1 . TRBV21-1 CASSKRGKTCYNEQFF TGTGCCAGCAGCAAACGGGGGAAAACCTGCTACAATGAGCAGTTCTTC
TRBJ2-7 . TRBV7-8 CASSFRGNSESRYEQYF TGTGCCAGCAGCTTCAGGGGCAATTCCGAGTCTCGCTACGAGCAGTACTTC
TRBJ1-6 TRBD1 TRBV11-2 CASSSLRTGGSPLHF TGTGCCAGCAGCTCACTACGGACAGGGGGTTCACCCCTCCACTTT
TRBJ2-6 . TRBV7-6 CASSLDVTGVSGANVLTF TGTGCCAGCAGCTTAGATGTGACGGGGGTTTCTGGGGCCAACGTCCTGACTTTC
TRBJ2-7 TRBD2 TRBV19 CASSTGLGPYEQYF TGTGCCAGTAGTACGGGACTAGGACCTTACGAGCAGTACTTC
TRBJ2-7 . TRBV5-1 CASSLFQGTAYEQYF TGCGCCAGCAGCTTGTTTCAGGGGACGGCCTACGAGCAGTACTTC
TRBJ2-7 . TRBV5-8 CASSLLGASYEQYF TGTGCCAGCAGCTTGTTAGGGGCCTCCTACGAGCAGTACTTC
TRBJ1-5 . TRBV30 CAWSVLGGANQPQHF TGTGCCTGGAGTGTATTAGGCGGCGCTAATCAGCCCCAGCATTTT
TRBJ1-5 . TRBV10-1 CASLSSNQPQHF TGCGCCAGCTTAAGCAGCAATCAGCCCCAGCATTTT
TRBJ1-4 . TRBV28 CASRLRPGVVNEKLFF TGTGCCAGCAGACTCCGCCCCGGGGTCGTTAATGAAAAACTGTTTTTT
TRBJ2-3 TRBD2 TRBV4-1 CASSQGLAVDTDTQYF TGCGCCAGCAGCCAAGGACTAGCGGTTGACACAGATACGCAGTATTTT
TRBJ2-3 . TRBV14 CASSQGYSRTDTQYF TGTGCCAGCAGCCAAGGGTACTCCCGCACAGATACGCAGTATTTT
TRBJ2-4 . TRBV19 CASSPRTAGGDIQYF TGTGCCAGTAGTCCCCGGACCGCCGGGGGAGACATTCAGTACTTC
TRBJ1-5 . TRBV2 CASSAQGGVNQPQHF TGTGCCAGCAGTGCTCAGGGAGGGGTCAATCAGCCCCAGCATTTT
TRBJ1-4 TRBD1 TRBV6-1 CASSEVGMTGENELF TGTGCCAGCAGTGAAGTGGGGATGACAGGGGAAAATGAACTTTTT
TRBJ2-1 TRBD2 TRBV6-4 CASSDLAGGPGEQFF TGTGCCAGCAGTGACCTGGCGGGAGGGCCGGGGGAGCAGTTCTTC
TRBJ2-1 . TRBV28 CASSRLEQFF TGTGCCAGCAGCCGACTTGAGCAGTTCTTC
TRBJ2-5 TRBD1 TRBV19 CASGGRTGQKETQYF TGTGCCAGTGGGGGTCGGACAGGGCAAAAAGAGACCCAGTACTTC
TRBJ2-7 TRBD2 TRBV9 CASSMASGGSGYEQYF TGTGCCAGCAGCATGGCTAGCGGGGGTAGTGGCTACGAGCAGTACTTC
TRBJ1-4 TRBD1 TRBV2 CASSGTGGEKLFF TGTGCCAGCAGTGGAACAGGGGGTGAAAAACTGTTTTTT
TRBJ2-5 . TRBV7-9 CASSATGLETQYF TGTGCCAGCAGCGCTACAGGGTTAGAGACCCAGTACTTC
TRBJ1-1 . TRBV4-2 CASSQVRRENTEAFF TGTGCCAGCAGCCAAGTGAGGAGAGAGAACACTGAAGCTTTCTTT
TRBJ2-7 TRBD2 TRBV6-1 CASSDLPSSGIVF TGTGCCAGCAGTGACCTCCCCTCTAGCGGGATTGTCTTC
TRBJ1-1 TRBD1 TRBV6-5 CASSYSTGQGVTEAFF TGTGCCAGCAGTTACTCGACAGGACAGGGTGTCACCGAAGCTTTCTTT
TRBJ2-1 . TRBV7-8 CASSLASRRSWERSYNEQFF TGTGCCAGCAGCTTAGCGTCGCGTCGTAGCTGGGAGAGGTCCTACAATGAGCAGTTCTTC
TRBJ2-3 TRBD2 TRBV11-1 CASSFPSTGRAADTQYF TGTGCCAGCAGCTTTCCATCCACCGGGAGGGCCGCAGATACGCAGTATTTT
TRBJ1-4 . TRBV29-1 CSVGATNEKLFF TGCAGCGTTGGAGCAACTAATGAAAAACTGTTTTTT
TRBJ1-1 . TRBV6-6 CASSQKPNTEAFF TGTGCCAGCAGCCAGAAACCGAACACTGAAGCTTTCTTT
TRBJ2-3 TRBD1 TRBV5-1 CASSLAGTVVQDTQYF TGCGCCAGCAGCTTGGCTGGGACAGTGGTACAAGATACGCAGTATTTT
TRBJ1-2 TRBD1 TRBV27 CASSSLTGAVGGYTF TGTGCCAGCAGTTCCCTGACAGGGGCTGTGGGTGGCTACACCTTC
TRBJ2-7 TRBD1 TRBV29-1 CSVEMFQRQGSYEQYF TGCAGCGTTGAGATGTTTCAGAGACAGGGGTCCTACGAGCAGTACTTC
TRBJ2-3 . TRBV18 CASSRSTWPQYF TGTGCCAGCTCGCGGAGCACATGGCCGCAGTATTTT
TRBJ1-1 . TRBV6-6 CASSNDISPFF TGTGCCAGCAGCAATGACATATCCCCTTTCTTT
TRBJ2-7 TRBD2 TRBV28 CASSFQEGGSRRGAYEQYF TGTGCCAGCAGTTTTCAGGAAGGAGGATCCCGGCGGGGGGCGTACGAGCAGTACTTC
TRBJ2-1 TRBD1 TRBV5-1 CASSEGQGAVDEQFF TGCGCCAGCAGCGAGGGACAGGGGGCCGTCGATGAGCAGTTCTTC
TRBJ1-2 TRBD1 TRBV5-1 CASSRTGEVGYTF TGCGCCAGCAGCAGAACAGGGGAGGTTGGCTACACCTTC
TRBJ2-3 . TRBV6-5 CASRETGTDTQYF TGTGCCAGCAGAGAGACAGGCACAGATACGCAGTATTTT
TRBJ1-1 . TRBV18 CASSSGVNTEAFF TGTGCCAGCTCATCAGGGGTGAACACTGAAGCTTTCTTT
TRBJ2-5 . TRBV5-1 CASSRGASGQQETQYF TGCGCCAGCAGCCGGGGGGCTAGCGGACAACAAGAGACCCAGTACTTC
TRBJ2-1 TRBD2 TRBV2 CAIGGLAGGTISYNEQFF TGTGCCATCGGGGGACTAGCGGGGGGTACCATCTCCTACAATGAGCAGTTCTTC
TRBJ2-3 TRBD2 TRBV5-1 CASSLRSGGASDTQYF TGCGCCAGCAGCTTGCGGAGCGGGGGGGCCTCAGATACGCAGTATTTT
TRBJ2-7 TRBD2 TRBV5-3 CARSPTGGSGGLDLSYEQYF TGTGCCAGAAGTCCAACAGGTGGTAGCGGGGGACTAGACCTCTCCTACGAGCAGTACTTC
TRBJ2-7 . TRBV5-4 CASSPAVTRTYEQYF TGTGCCAGCAGCCCGGCGGTGACGAGGACCTACGAGCAGTACTTC
TRBJ2-2 . TRBV4-1 CASSQKSANTGELFF TGCGCCAGCAGCCAAAAGTCAGCGAACACCGGGGAGCTGTTTTTT
TRBJ2-1 TRBD2 TRBV11-3 CASSSKPGLAGVAVKDEQFF TGTGCCAGCAGCTCTAAACCGGGACTAGCGGGAGTTGCTGTGAAGGATGAGCAGTTCTTC
TRBJ2-7 . TRBV27 CASSLTGPYEQYF TGTGCCAGCAGTTTGACAGGCCCCTACGAGCAGTACTTC